What follows is one TCR beta chain and its context. Enrolled through a virtual design, the participants were between roughly 18 and 90 years of age and came from under 30 US areas. Donors were grouped by their self-reported clinical history. This entry comes from a study of blood T cell repertoires in COVID-19. CDR3 length: 16 amino acids. The V segment lost 4 bases and the J segment 4 bases; nucleotides outside the gene matches: 11. Germline assignment: CDR1 LNHDA and CDR2 SQIVND (reference sequence). Measured with immunoSEQ multiplex PCR; TCRdb has only the in-frame clones, and not every one. Among fewer than 350,000 clones, approximately 90% were seen once, and the ten largest hold around 2.8%.

What was sequenced was PBMCs or T cells enriched from blood (not recorded which). The TCR was taken from a man aged 40-49 years who had been exposed to COVID-19. The chain employs TRBV19 and TRBJ1-2; 8 nucleotides match TRBD1. The CDR3 spells CASSNPLRGRGYGYTF. CDR3 sequence (DNA): TGTGCCAGTAGTAACCCACTCAGGGGGCGAGGCTATGGCTACACCTTC.